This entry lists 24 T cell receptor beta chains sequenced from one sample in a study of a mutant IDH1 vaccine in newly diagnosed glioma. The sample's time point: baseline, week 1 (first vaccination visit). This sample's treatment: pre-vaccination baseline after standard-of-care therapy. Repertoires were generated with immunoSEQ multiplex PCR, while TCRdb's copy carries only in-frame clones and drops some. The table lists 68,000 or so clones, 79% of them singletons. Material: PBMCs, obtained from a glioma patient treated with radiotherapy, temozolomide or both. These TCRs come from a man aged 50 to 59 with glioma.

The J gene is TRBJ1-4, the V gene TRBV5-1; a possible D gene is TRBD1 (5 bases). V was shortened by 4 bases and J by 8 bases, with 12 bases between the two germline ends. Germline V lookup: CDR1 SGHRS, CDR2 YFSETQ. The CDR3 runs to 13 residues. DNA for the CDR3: TGCGCCAGCAGCGCAGGGACCGGCGAAAAACTGTTTTTT. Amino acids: CASSAGTGEKLFF.

The CDR3 nucleotides read TGTGCCTGGACCCCGAAAGGGGGGGGTGGAGGTACGCAGTATTTT. Amino acids: CAWTPKGGGGGTQYF. The chain employs TRBV30 and TRBJ2-3, with a possible D match to TRBD2 (7 bases). The CDR3 has 15 amino acids. V lost 4 bases to trimming and J lost 8 bases, with 22 bases between them. In germline, CDR1 is GTSNPN, CDR2 SVGIG (reference sequence).

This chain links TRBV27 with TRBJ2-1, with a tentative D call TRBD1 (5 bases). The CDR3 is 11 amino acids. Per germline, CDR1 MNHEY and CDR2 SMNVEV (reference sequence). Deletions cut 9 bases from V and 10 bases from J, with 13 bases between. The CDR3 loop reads CASGRNREQFF. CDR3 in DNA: TGTGCCAGTGGACGAAACAGGGAGCAGTTCTTC.

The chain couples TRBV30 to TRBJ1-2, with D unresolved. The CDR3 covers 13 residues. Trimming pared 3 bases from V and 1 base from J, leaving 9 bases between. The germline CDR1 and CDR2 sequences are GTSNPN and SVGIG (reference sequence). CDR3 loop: CAWREGGNYGYTF. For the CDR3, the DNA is TGTGCCTGGAGGGAGGGTGGTAACTATGGCTACACCTTC. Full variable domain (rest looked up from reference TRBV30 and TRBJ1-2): SQTIHQWPATLVQPVGSPLSLECTVEGTSNPNLYWYRQAAGRGLQLLFYSVGIGQISSEVPQNLSASRPQDRQFILSSKKLLLSDSGFYLCAWREGGNYGYTFGSGTRLTVV.

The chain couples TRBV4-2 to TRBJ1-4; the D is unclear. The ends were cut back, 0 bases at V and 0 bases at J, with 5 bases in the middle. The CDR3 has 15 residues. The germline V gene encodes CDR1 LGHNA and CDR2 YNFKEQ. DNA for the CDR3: TGTGCCAGCAGCCAAGATAGGACAACTAATGAAAAACTGTTTTTT. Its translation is CASSQDRTTNEKLFF.

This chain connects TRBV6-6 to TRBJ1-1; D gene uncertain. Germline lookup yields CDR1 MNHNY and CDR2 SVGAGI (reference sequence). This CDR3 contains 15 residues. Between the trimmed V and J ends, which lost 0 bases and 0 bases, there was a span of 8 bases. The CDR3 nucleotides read TGTGCCAGCAGTTACTCCCGAGAGATGAACACTGAAGCTTTCTTT. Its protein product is CASSYSREMNTEAFF.

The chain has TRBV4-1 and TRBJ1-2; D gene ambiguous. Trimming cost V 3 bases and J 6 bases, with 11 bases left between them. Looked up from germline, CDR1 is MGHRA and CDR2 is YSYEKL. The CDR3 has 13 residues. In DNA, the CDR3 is TGCGCCAGCAGCCACCTCGAGGGAGATGGCTACACCTTC. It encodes CASSHLEGDGYTF.

In DNA form, the CDR3 reads TGTGCCAGCAGGCCGGGGACAACTGGAAACACCATATATTTT. It specifies CASRPGTTGNTIYF. The chain recombines TRBV6-5 with TRBJ1-3, with TRBD1 as a possible D gene (6 bases). V was trimmed by 6 bases and J by 2 bases, leaving 11 bases between them. Per the germline V gene, CDR1 is MNHEY and CDR2 is SVGAGI. The CDR3 is made up of 14 amino acids.

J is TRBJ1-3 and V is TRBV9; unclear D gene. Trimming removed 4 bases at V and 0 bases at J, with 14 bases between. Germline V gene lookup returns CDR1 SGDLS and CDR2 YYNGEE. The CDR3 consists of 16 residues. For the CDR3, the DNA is TGTGCCAGCAGCCCGAGCCCGACCAGCTCTGGAAACACCATATATTTT. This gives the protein CASSPSPTSSGNTIYF.

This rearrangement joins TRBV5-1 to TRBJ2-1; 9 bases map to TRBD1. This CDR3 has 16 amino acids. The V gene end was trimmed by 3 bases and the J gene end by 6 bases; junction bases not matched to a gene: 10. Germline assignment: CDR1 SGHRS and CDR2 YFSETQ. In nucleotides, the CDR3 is TGCGCCAGCAGCTCCTACGGACAGGGGACTCGCAATGAGCAGTTCTTC. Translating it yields CASSSYGQGTRNEQFF. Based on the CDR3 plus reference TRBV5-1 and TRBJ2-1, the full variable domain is KAGVTQTPRYLIKTRGQQVTLSCSPISGHRSVSWYQQTPGQGLQFLFEYFSETQRNKGNFPGRFSGRQFSNSRSEMNVSTLELGDSALYLCASSSYGQGTRNEQFFGPGTRLTVL.

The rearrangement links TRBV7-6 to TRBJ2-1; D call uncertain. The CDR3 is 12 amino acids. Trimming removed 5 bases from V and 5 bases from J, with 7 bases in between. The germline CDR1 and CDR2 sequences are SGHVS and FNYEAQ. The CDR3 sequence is CASSPPNNEQFF. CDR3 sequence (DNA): TGTGCCAGCAGCCCCCCGAACAATGAGCAGTTCTTC. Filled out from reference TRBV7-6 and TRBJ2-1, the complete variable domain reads GAGVSQSPRYKVTKRGQDVALRCDPISGHVSLYWYRQALGQGPEFLTYFNYEAQQDKSGLPNDRFSAERPEGSISTLTIQRTEQRDSAMYRCASSPPNNEQFFGPGTRLTVL.

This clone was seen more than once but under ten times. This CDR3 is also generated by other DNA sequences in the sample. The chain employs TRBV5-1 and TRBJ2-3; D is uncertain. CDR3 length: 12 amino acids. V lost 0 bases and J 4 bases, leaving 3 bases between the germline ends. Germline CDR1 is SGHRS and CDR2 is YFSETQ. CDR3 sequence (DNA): TGCGCCAGCAGCTTGGGAGCAGATACGCAGTATTTT. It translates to CASSLGADTQYF.

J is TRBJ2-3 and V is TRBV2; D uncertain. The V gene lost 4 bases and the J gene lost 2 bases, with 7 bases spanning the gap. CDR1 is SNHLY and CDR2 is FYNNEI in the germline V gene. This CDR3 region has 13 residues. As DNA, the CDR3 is TGTGCCAGCAGTGTTGAAGACACAGATACGCAGTATTTT. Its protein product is CASSVEDTDTQYF.

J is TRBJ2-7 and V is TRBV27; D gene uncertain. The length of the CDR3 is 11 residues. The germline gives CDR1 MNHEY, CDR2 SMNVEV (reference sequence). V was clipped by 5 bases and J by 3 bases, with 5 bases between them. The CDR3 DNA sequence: TGTGCCAGCAGTCTCCGCTACGAGCAGTACTTC. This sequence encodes CASSLRYEQYF.

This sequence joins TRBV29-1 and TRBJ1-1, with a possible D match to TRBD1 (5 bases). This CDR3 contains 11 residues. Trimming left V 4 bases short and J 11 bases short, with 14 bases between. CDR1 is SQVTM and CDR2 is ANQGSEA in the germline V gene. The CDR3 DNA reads TGCAGCGTTGGGGGGTCAGGAGACGCTTTCTTT. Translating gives CSVGGSGDAFF.

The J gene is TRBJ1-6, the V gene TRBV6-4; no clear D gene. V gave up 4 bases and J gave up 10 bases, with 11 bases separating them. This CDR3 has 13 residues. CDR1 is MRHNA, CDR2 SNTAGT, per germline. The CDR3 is CASSGSLGSPLHF. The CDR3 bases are TGTGCCAGCAGTGGCAGCTTAGGATCACCCCTCCACTTT.

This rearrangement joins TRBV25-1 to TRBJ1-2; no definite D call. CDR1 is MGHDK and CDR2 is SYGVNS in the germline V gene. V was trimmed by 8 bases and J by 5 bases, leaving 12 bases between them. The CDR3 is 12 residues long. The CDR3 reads CASRLGVYGYTF. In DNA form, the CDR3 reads TGTGCCAGCCGCCTTGGGGTTTATGGCTACACCTTC.

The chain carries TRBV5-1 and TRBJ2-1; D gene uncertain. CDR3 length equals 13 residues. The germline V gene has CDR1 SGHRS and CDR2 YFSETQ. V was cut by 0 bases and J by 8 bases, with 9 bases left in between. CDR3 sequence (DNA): TGCGCCAGCAGCTTGGGGCCCCGGCATGAGCAGTTCTTC. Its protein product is CASSLGPRHEQFF. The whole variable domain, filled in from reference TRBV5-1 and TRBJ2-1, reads KAGVTQTPRYLIKTRGQQVTLSCSPISGHRSVSWYQQTPGQGLQFLFEYFSETQRNKGNFPGRFSGRQFSNSRSEMNVSTLELGDSALYLCASSLGPRHEQFFGPGTRLTVL.

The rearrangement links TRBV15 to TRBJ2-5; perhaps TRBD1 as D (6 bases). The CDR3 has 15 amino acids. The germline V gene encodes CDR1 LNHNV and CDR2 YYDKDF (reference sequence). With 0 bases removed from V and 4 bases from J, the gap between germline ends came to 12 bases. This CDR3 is CATSRDRGFAETQYF. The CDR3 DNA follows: TGTGCCACCAGCAGAGACAGGGGTTTCGCAGAGACCCAGTACTTC.

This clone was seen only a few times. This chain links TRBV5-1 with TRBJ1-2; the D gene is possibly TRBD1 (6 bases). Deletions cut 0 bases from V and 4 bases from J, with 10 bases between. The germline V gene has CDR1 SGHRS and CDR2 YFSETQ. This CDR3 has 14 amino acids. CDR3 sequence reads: CASSLDRGPYGYTF. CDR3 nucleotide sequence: TGCGCCAGCAGCTTGGATCGGGGGCCCTATGGCTACACCTTC.

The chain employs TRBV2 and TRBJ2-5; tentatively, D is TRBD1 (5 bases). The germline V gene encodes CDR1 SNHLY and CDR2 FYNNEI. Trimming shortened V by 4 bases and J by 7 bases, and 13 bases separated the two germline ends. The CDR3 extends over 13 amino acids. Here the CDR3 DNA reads TGTGCCAGCAGTGGTAAATGGCAGGGGACCCAGTACTTC. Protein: CASSGKWQGTQYF.

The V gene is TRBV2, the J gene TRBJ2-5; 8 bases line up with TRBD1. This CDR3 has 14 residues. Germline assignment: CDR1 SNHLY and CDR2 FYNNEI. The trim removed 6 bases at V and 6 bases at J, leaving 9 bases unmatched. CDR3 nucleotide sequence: TGTGCCAGCAGGCTCGTCCAGGGGGCTAAGACCCAGTACTTC. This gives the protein CASRLVQGAKTQYF. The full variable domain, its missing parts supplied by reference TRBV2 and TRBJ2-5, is EPEVTQTPSHQVTQMGQEVILRCVPISNHLYFYWYRQILGQKVEFLVSFYNNEISEKSEIFDDQFSVERPDGSNFTLKIRSTKLEDSAMYFCASRLVQGAKTQYFGPGTRLLVL.

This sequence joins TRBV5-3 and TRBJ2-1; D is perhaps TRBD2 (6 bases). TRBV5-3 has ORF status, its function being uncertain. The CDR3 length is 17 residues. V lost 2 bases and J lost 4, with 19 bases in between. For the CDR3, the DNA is TGTGCCAGAAGCTTTATATCTAGCGAGATATTATACAATGAGCAGTTCTTC. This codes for CARSFISSEILYNEQFF.

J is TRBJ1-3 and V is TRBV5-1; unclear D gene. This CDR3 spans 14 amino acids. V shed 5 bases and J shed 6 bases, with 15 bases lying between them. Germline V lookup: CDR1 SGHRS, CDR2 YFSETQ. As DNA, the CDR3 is TGCGCCAGCAGGGACGACTTCGGGGAAAACACCATATATTTT. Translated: CASRDDFGENTIYF. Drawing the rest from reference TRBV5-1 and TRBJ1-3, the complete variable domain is KAGVTQTPRYLIKTRGQQVTLSCSPISGHRSVSWYQQTPGQGLQFLFEYFSETQRNKGNFPGRFSGRQFSNSRSEMNVSTLELGDSALYLCASRDDFGENTIYFGEGSWLTVV.